One and the same sample provided the 32 T cell receptor beta chains below, sequenced in a study of blood T cell repertoires in COVID-19. Sequenced by immunoSEQ multiplex PCR; TCRdb stores in-frame clones only, minus some. This repertoire shows some 460,000 clones, 87% found once; its top ten account for about 0.75%. The sample comprised PBMCs or T cells enriched from blood (not recorded which). Receptor source: a woman under 30 who had recovered from COVID-19.

This chain uses TRBV2 with TRBJ1-2; TRBD1 matches 7 bases. J gave up 7 bases and V 1 base, and 12 bases lay outside the gene matches. Germline CDR1 SNHLY, CDR2 FYNNEI. The CDR3 is 16 amino acids. In DNA, the CDR3 is TGTGCCAGCAGTGAAGGAGAGACAGGGTTTTTCGCTGGCTACACCTTC. Residues: CASSEGETGFFAGYTF.

CDR3 loop: CASSLFEGSLYGYTF. CDR3 nucleotides: TGTGCCAGCAGTTTATTTGAGGGTTCTCTCTATGGCTACACCTTC. The chain uses TRBV27 and TRBJ1-2, with D unresolved. Trimming took 1 base from V and 4 from J, leaving 13 bases between them. The CDR3 is 15 residues long. Germline V gene data show CDR1 as MNHEY and CDR2 as SMNVEV (reference sequence).

Only a few counts were recorded for this clone. The chain employs TRBV5-1 and TRBJ1-2; 9 positions agree with TRBD1. Trimming took 0 bases from V and 6 from J; bases not matched to a gene: 9. The V gene's germline CDR1 is SGHRS and CDR2 YFSETQ. CDR3 length: 16 amino acids. The CDR3 reads CASSLAIDRGGNGYTF. CDR3 DNA sequence: TGCGCCAGCAGCTTGGCCATCGACAGGGGGGGCAATGGCTACACCTTC.

The V call is TRBV6-5, the J call TRBJ1-2; 10 nucleotides align to TRBD1. The CDR3 has 14 amino acids. With V trimmed by 2 bases and J by 4 bases, 1 base remained unmatched. Germline CDR1 MNHEY, CDR2 SVGAGI. The CDR3 is CASSYRDRGYGYTF. The CDR3 nucleotides read TGTGCCAGCAGTTACCGGGACAGGGGCTATGGCTACACCTTC.

J is TRBJ1-2 and V is TRBV5-1, with D tentatively TRBD1 (5 bases). V was cut by 4 bases and J by 4 bases, with 23 bases left in between. The V gene's germline CDR1 is SGHRS and CDR2 YFSETQ. This CDR3 comprises 17 residues. The CDR3 sequence is CASSPPVSRPGSYGYTF. The CDR3 nucleotides read TGCGCCAGCAGCCCTCCCGTTTCTCGGCCAGGGTCCTATGGCTACACCTTC.

The rearrangement links TRBV6-6 to TRBJ2-3; TRBD2 agrees at 9 bases. Germline CDR1 and CDR2: MNHNY and SVGAGI (reference sequence). V shed 5 bases and J 4 bases; nucleotides not matched to a gene: 7. The CDR3 consists of 15 residues. The CDR3 DNA reads as TGTGCCAGCAGTCGCGGGGGGGCCTGGGCAGATACGCAGTATTTT. Encoded protein: CASSRGGAWADTQYF.

This clone was seen more than once but under ten times. J is TRBJ2-1 and V is TRBV7-9, with 7 bases matching TRBD2. Germline-derived CDR1 and CDR2 are SEHNR and FQNEAQ (reference sequence). The length of the CDR3 is 18 residues. V shed 5 bases and J 1 base; nucleotides not matched to a gene: 14. This chain's CDR3 is CASSAKATGGGSYNEQFF. The CDR3, as DNA: TGTGCCAGCAGCGCCAAAGCAACGGGGGGAGGGTCCTACAATGAGCAGTTCTTC. The full variable domain, with the rest looked up from reference TRBV7-9 and TRBJ2-1, is DTGVSQNPRHKITKRGQNVTFRCDPISEHNRLYWYRQTLGQGPEFLTYFQNEAQLEKSRLLSDRFSAERPKGSFSTLEIQRTEQGDSAMYLCASSAKATGGGSYNEQFFGPGTRLTVL.

The rearrangement uses TRBV10-3 and TRBJ1-6; no definite D call. Trimming removed 0 bases from V and 1 base from J, with 4 bases in between. Germline CDR1 and CDR2: ENHRY and SYGVKD. The CDR3 is 15 residues long. CDR3 nucleotide sequence: TGTGCCATCAGTGAGTCGAGATCCTATAATTCACCCCTCCACTTT. It encodes CAISESRSYNSPLHF.

This chain links TRBV29-1 with TRBJ1-2, with 7 bases identical to TRBD1. The CDR3 consists of 11 residues. J was trimmed by 8 bases and V by 4 bases; bases with no gene match: 4. Germline lookup yields CDR1 SQVTM and CDR2 ANQGSEA. The CDR3 sequence: CSVGQGGGYTF. CDR3 nucleotides: TGCAGCGTTGGACAGGGTGGGGGCTACACCTTC. Drawing the rest from reference TRBV29-1 and TRBJ1-2, the complete variable domain is SAVISQKPSRDICQRGTSLTIQCQVDSQVTMMFWYRQQPGQSLTLIATANQGSEATYESGFVIDKFPISRPNLTFSTLTVSNMSPEDSSIYLCSVGQGGGYTFGSGTRLTVV.

The CDR3 region is CASSLTGGRTEAFF. DNA for the CDR3: TGCGCCAGCAGCTTGACAGGGGGGAGAACTGAAGCTTTCTTT. V gene TRBV5-1 combines with J gene TRBJ1-1; TRBD1 agrees at 8 bases. Germline V gene data show CDR1 as SGHRS and CDR2 as YFSETQ. The V segment lost 1 base and the J segment 5 bases; nucleotides outside the gene matches: 4. The CDR3 consists of 14 residues. The entire variable domain, with the rest obtained from reference TRBV5-1 and TRBJ1-1, is as follows: KAGVTQTPRYLIKTRGQQVTLSCSPISGHRSVSWYQQTPGQGLQFLFEYFSETQRNKGNFPGRFSGRQFSNSRSEMNVSTLELGDSALYLCASSLTGGRTEAFFGQGTRLTVV.

This sequence joins TRBV18 and TRBJ2-6; maybe TRBD2 (7 bases). Germline V CDR1 and CDR2: KGHSH, LQKENI. Trimming pared 2 bases from V and 0 bases from J, leaving 11 bases between. This CDR3 has 17 residues. In nucleotides, the CDR3 is TGTGCCAGCTCACCAGGGGGGGCGATCTCTGGGGCCAACGTCCTGACTTTC. Translating gives CASSPGGAISGANVLTF.

The table lists this clone with a count of one. The gene calls are TRBV20-1 and TRBJ2-7; 10 bases are shared with TRBD2. With 3 bases clipped from V and 0 bases from J, the junction kept 8 bases outside the gene matches. Germline loops: CDR1 DFQATT, CDR2 SNEGSKA (reference sequence). The CDR3 length is 16 residues. The CDR3 region has the DNA TGCAGTGCTAGTCCTAGCGGGGGCCCCGCCTCCTACGAGCAGTACTTC. This gives the protein CSASPSGGPASYEQYF.

The chain recombines TRBV2 with TRBJ1-2; 7 bases agree with TRBD1. Germline-derived CDR1 and CDR2 are SNHLY and FYNNEI. This CDR3 is built from 16 residues. With V trimmed by 7 bases and J by 4 bases, 15 bases remained unmatched. In nucleotides, the CDR3 is TGTGCCAGCACATCCGGCCAGACAGGGTTGGTCTATGGCTACACCTTC. This sequence encodes CASTSGQTGLVYGYTF. The entire variable domain, with the rest obtained from reference TRBV2 and TRBJ1-2, is as follows: EPEVTQTPSHQVTQMGQEVILRCVPISNHLYFYWYRQILGQKVEFLVSFYNNEISEKSEIFDDQFSVERPDGSNFTLKIRSTKLEDSAMYFCASTSGQTGLVYGYTFGSGTRLTVV.

CDR3 sequence: CASSGIRQEQYF. The CDR3 region has the DNA TGTGCCAGCAGTGGGATCAGGCAAGAGCAGTACTTC. The V call is TRBV2, the J call TRBJ2-7; no reliable D call. The CDR3 has 12 residues. Germline lookup yields CDR1 SNHLY and CDR2 FYNNEI. V was cut by 4 bases and J by 7 bases, with 11 bases left in between.

The chain employs TRBV30 and TRBJ1-1; 8 bases align to TRBD1. The CDR3 has 15 amino acids. Losses at the gene ends were 3 bases for V and 5 bases for J; bases not matched to a gene: 11. The germline CDR1 and CDR2 sequences are GTSNPN and SVGIG (reference sequence). Written as DNA, the CDR3 is TGTGCCTGGAGCCATACAGGGGGAGATGGTACTGAAGCTTTCTTT. Protein sequence: CAWSHTGGDGTEAFF. Full variable domain (outside the CDR3, taken from reference TRBV30 and TRBJ1-1): SQTIHQWPATLVQPVGSPLSLECTVEGTSNPNLYWYRQAAGRGLQLLFYSVGIGQISSEVPQNLSASRPQDRQFILSSKKLLLSDSGFYLCAWSHTGGDGTEAFFGQGTRLTVV.

The rearrangement uses TRBV2 and TRBJ1-2; TRBD1 is a possible D gene (5 bases). Germline V gene lookup returns CDR1 SNHLY and CDR2 FYNNEI. V lost 1 base to trimming and J lost 2 bases, with 11 bases between them. This CDR3 region has 15 residues. The CDR3 is CASSEGDLTNYGYTF. DNA for the CDR3: TGTGCCAGCAGTGAAGGGGACTTGACAAACTATGGCTACACCTTC.

This clone was counted once. This chain joins TRBV5-1 and TRBJ2-5; the match to TRBD2 covers 10 bases. The CDR3 consists of 15 residues. Trimming at V came to 3 bases and at J to 2 bases, leaving 4 bases not matched to a gene. Germline V gene data show CDR1 as SGHRS and CDR2 as YFSETQ. The DNA for the CDR3 is TGCGCCAGCAGCTCTAGCGGGGGACCGCAAGAGACCCAGTACTTC. It is translated as CASSSSGGPQETQYF.

In the case of this clone: Other DNA sequences in this specimen translate into the identical CDR3. V and J are TRBV11-2 and TRBJ2-7, with 10 bases aligning to TRBD1. Trimming took 5 bases from V and 2 from J; bases not matched to a gene: 6. Germline V CDR1 and CDR2: SGHAT, FQNNGV. This CDR3 region has 15 residues. The CDR3 spells CASSLGDRGPYEQYF. The CDR3 DNA reads as TGTGCCAGCAGCCTTGGGGACAGGGGCCCCTACGAGCAGTACTTC.

The CDR3 here is CASSQPSGGSAYEQYF. The CDR3 DNA reads as TGTGCCAGCAGCCAACCATCGGGGGGCTCGGCCTACGAGCAGTACTTC. The V call is TRBV4-2, the J call TRBJ2-7, with D maybe TRBD2 (7 bases). The CDR3 is 16 amino acids. The V gene lost 2 bases and the J gene lost 2 bases, with 16 bases spanning the gap. CDR1 and CDR2 (germline): LGHNA, YNFKEQ.

The gene calls are TRBV14 and TRBJ1-1, with TRBD1 identical over 10 bases. The CDR3 loop spans 16 amino acids. V shed 4 bases, J shed 1 base, and the junction held 6 bases outside the gene matches. CDR1 and CDR2 (germline): SGHDN, FVKESK. As DNA, the CDR3 is TGTGCCAGCAGCCTGGGACAGGGGTGGGGGAACACTGAAGCTTTCTTT. This sequence encodes CASSLGQGWGNTEAFF.

This chain uses TRBV28 with TRBJ1-1, with D hard to call. CDR1 and CDR2 from the germline V gene are MDHEN and SYDVKM. Trimming pared 3 bases from V and 5 bases from J, leaving 4 bases between. The CDR3 length is 11 residues. The CDR3: CASSFMTEAFF. DNA for the CDR3: TGTGCCAGCAGTTTTATGACTGAAGCTTTCTTT.

The DNA for the CDR3 is TGTGCCAGCAGCAGGGACAGGGCTGGAGGCTACACCTTC. It translates to CASSRDRAGGYTF. This sequence joins TRBV27 and TRBJ1-2; 9 nucleotides match TRBD1. The CDR3 has 13 amino acids. Germline V CDR1 and CDR2: MNHEY, SMNVEV (reference sequence). J was trimmed by 8 bases and V by 6 bases; bases with no gene match: 7.

This clone was detected a few times. The CDR3: CASSLSDRPNEQFF. The CDR3 bases are TGCGCCAGCAGCTTGTCGGACAGACCCAATGAGCAGTTCTTC. The chain combines TRBV5-1 with TRBJ2-1; tentatively, D is TRBD1 (6 bases). V lost 1 base to trimming and J lost 6 bases, with 11 bases between them. The germline CDR1 and CDR2 sequences are SGHRS and YFSETQ. The CDR3 is 14 amino acids. The variable domain in full, completed from reference TRBV5-1 and TRBJ2-1, reads KAGVTQTPRYLIKTRGQQVTLSCSPISGHRSVSWYQQTPGQGLQFLFEYFSETQRNKGNFPGRFSGRQFSNSRSEMNVSTLELGDSALYLCASSLSDRPNEQFFGPGTRLTVL.

This sequence joins TRBV6-2 or TRBV6-3 and TRBJ2-7, with D perhaps TRBD1 (6 bases). V lost 6 bases to trimming and J lost 9 bases, with 21 bases between them. The CDR3 sequence is 14 residues long. Germline V gives CDR1 MNHEY, CDR2 SVGEGT. The CDR3 region is CASSGVNRELGQYF. In DNA, the CDR3 is TGTGCCAGCAGCGGTGTAAACAGGGAATTAGGGCAGTACTTC.

This chain links TRBV7-2 with TRBJ1-2; a weak D match, TRBD1 (5 bases). With 1 base removed from V and 4 bases from J, the gap between germline ends came to 13 bases. The CDR3 sequence is 15 residues long. CDR1 is SGHTA and CDR2 is FQGNSA in the germline V gene. CDR3: CASSLGIRERYGYTF. The CDR3 DNA follows: TGTGCCAGCAGCTTAGGTATCAGGGAACGCTATGGCTACACCTTC. Full variable domain (rest looked up from reference TRBV7-2 and TRBJ1-2): GAGVSQSPSNKVTEKGKDVELRCDPISGHTALYWYRQSLGQGLEFLIYFQGNSAPDKSGLPSDRFSAERTGGSVSTLTIQRTQQEDSAVYLCASSLGIRERYGYTFGSGTRLTVV.

This chain links TRBV23-1 with TRBJ1-5, with D possibly being TRBD1 (6 bases). TRBV23-1 is known as an ORF, though its function is uncertain. Trimming removed 5 bases from V and 3 bases from J, with 17 bases in between. CDR3 length equals 16 residues. The CDR3, as DNA: TGCGCCAGCAGTAAACAAAGACAGGAAGCCAATCAGCCCCAGCATTTT. Amino acid sequence: CASSKQRQEANQPQHF.

This clone has more than one count but fewer than ten. The J gene is TRBJ1-2, the V gene TRBV9, with TRBD1 as a possible D gene (5 bases). The CDR3 length is 14 residues. Looked up from germline, CDR1 is SGDLS and CDR2 is YYNGEE. V gave up 7 bases and J gave up 0 bases, with 13 bases separating them. This CDR3 reads CASGSWGTNYGYTF. The CDR3 DNA is TGTGCCAGCGGTTCCTGGGGCACTAACTATGGCTACACCTTC.

V gene TRBV24-1 combines with J gene TRBJ1-1; 10 bases are a match to TRBD1. The CDR3 consists of 15 residues. In germline, CDR1 is KGHDR, CDR2 SFDVKD. Unmatched junction bases numbered 5, after V lost 4 bases and J lost 4 bases. Here the CDR3 DNA reads TGTGCCACCAGTGAGTCGGGGACAGGGGTCACTGAAGCTTTCTTT. Translating it yields CATSESGTGVTEAFF.

This chain joins TRBV25-1 and TRBJ2-7; TRBD2 agrees at 7 bases. Germline CDR1 is MGHDK and CDR2 is SYGVNS. J lost 4 bases, V lost 4 bases, and 4 bases had no gene match. The CDR3 sequence is 13 residues long. This chain's CDR3 is CASSVRGGYEQYF. The DNA of the CDR3 is TGTGCCAGCAGTGTACGGGGAGGGTACGAGCAGTACTTC.

The genes are TRBV11-2 and TRBJ1-3, with 10 bases aligning to TRBD1. This CDR3 has 17 residues. V trimming: 5 bases; J trimming: 2 bases; junction bases outside the gene matches: 9. CDR1 is SGHAT and CDR2 is FQNNGV in the germline V gene. The CDR3 DNA is TGTGCCAGCAGCCGGACAGGGGGGAAGCCCGCTGGAAACACCATATATTTT. Protein sequence: CASSRTGGKPAGNTIYF.

The rearrangement joins TRBV24-1 to TRBJ1-5; 9 bases match TRBD1. V lost 4 bases to trimming and J lost 5 bases; unmatched junction nucleotides: 14. The germline V gene has CDR1 KGHDR and CDR2 SFDVKD. The CDR3 is made up of 18 amino acids. CDR3 loop: CATSDSKLTGGGYQPQHF. In nucleotides, the CDR3 is TGTGCCACCAGTGACTCAAAACTCACAGGGGGCGGTTATCAGCCCCAGCATTTT.

This rearrangement joins TRBV5-6 to TRBJ1-6; D unresolved. This CDR3 region has 13 residues. Between the trimmed V and J ends, which lost 2 bases and 8 bases, there was a span of 8 bases. Germline V gene lookup returns CDR1 SGHDT and CDR2 YYEEEE. In nucleotides, the CDR3 is TGTGCCAGCAGCTTTGTCCCCGATTCACCCCTCCACTTT. Its protein product is CASSFVPDSPLHF.